The next 27 T cell receptor beta chains were all read from a single sample in a study of blood T cell repertoires in COVID-19. Profiled with immunoSEQ multiplex PCR; TCRdb holds only in-frame clones, not every one. The data hold about 58,000 clones, with approximately 91% observed a single time. Material: peripheral blood. The receptor set was obtained from a woman between 65 and 79 years old with active COVID-19.

This chain connects TRBV5-1 to TRBJ2-2; TRBD2 aligns across 9 bases. CDR1 is SGHRS, CDR2 YFSETQ, per germline. Trimming cost V 1 base and J 6 bases; bases outside gene matches: 16. The CDR3 runs to 19 residues. CDR3 DNA sequence: TGCGCCAGCAGCTTGACGTTAGCGGGAGAACGCTGGCTATCCGGGGAGCTGTTTTTT. This gives the protein CASSLTLAGERWLSGELFF.

This sequence joins TRBV11-3 and TRBJ2-3, with 9 bases lining up with TRBD2. The CDR3 has 16 residues. With 5 bases clipped from V and 4 bases from J, the junction kept 10 bases outside the gene matches. Per the germline V gene, CDR1 is SGHNT and CDR2 is YENEEA. CDR3 DNA: TGTGCCAGCAGCACAGGGGCGGGAGGGCGCTCAGATACGCAGTATTTT. Encoded protein: CASSTGAGGRSDTQYF.

The rearrangement joins TRBV28 to TRBJ1-4; D might be TRBD1 (6 bases). The CDR3 loop spans 15 amino acids. The V gene lost 6 bases and the J gene lost 7 bases, with 18 bases spanning the gap. CDR1 and CDR2 (germline): MDHEN, SYDVKM. The CDR3 DNA is TGTGCCAGCAGACGGGACACTACAAACGGTGAAAAACTGTTTTTT. This translates into CASRRDTTNGEKLFF.

Only a few counts were recorded for this clone. The genes are TRBV6-5 and TRBJ1-5; TRBD1 is a possible D gene (5 bases). The CDR3 totals 15 residues. Germline V gives CDR1 MNHEY, CDR2 SVGAGI. Trimming pared 5 bases from V and 1 base from J, leaving 12 bases between. Here the CDR3 reads CASSMTVGSNQPQHF. CDR3 sequence (DNA): TGTGCCAGCAGTATGACAGTGGGAAGCAATCAGCCCCAGCATTTT.

The V gene is TRBV7-7, the J gene TRBJ2-4; TRBD2 matches at 13 bases. The CDR3 is 17 amino acids. Germline assignment: CDR1 SSHAT and CDR2 FNYEAQ (reference sequence). The CDR3 DNA is TGTGTTCCGCGGACTAGCGGGAGAAGATTAGCCAAAAACATTCAGTACTTC. Its protein product is CVPRTSGRRLAKNIQYF.

The chain has TRBV21-1 and TRBJ1-5. TRBV21-1 is designated a pseudogene. The CDR3 extends over 15 amino acids. CDR3 protein: CASSPKRGQRQPQHF. DNA of the CDR3: TGTGCCAGCAGCCCAAAACGGGGTCAGCGGCAGCCCCAGCATTTT.

The gene calls are TRBV19 and TRBJ1-1; D call uncertain. The CDR3 extends over 13 amino acids. Germline V gene lookup returns CDR1 LNHDA and CDR2 SQIVND (reference sequence). The V end was cut by 3 bases, the J end by 1 base, with 6 bases between. Here the CDR3 reads CASSIRRNTEAFF. CDR3 DNA: TGTGCCAGTAGTATCCGCAGGAACACTGAAGCTTTCTTT.

The genes are TRBV4-1 and TRBJ1-6; D possibly corresponds to TRBD1 (5 bases). CDR1 MGHRA and CDR2 YSYEKL come from the germline V gene. The CDR3 runs 14 residues. Trimming took off 0 bases at V and 9 bases at J, with 9 bases between the two ends. CDR3 coding DNA: TGCGCCAGCAGCCAAGAGGGGCCTGTTTCACCCCTCCACTTT. Translated, it gives CASSQEGPVSPLHF.

The gene calls are TRBV10-3 and TRBJ1-2; D perhaps matches TRBD1 (6 bases). The CDR3 totals 13 residues. Looked up from germline, CDR1 is ENHRY and CDR2 is SYGVKD. V lost 10 bases, J lost 3 bases, and 15 bases lay in between. The CDR3 sequence: CATNREFDYGYTF. The CDR3 DNA reads as TGTGCCACCAACAGGGAATTCGACTATGGCTACACCTTC.

This clone was observed once. V gene TRBV28 combines with J gene TRBJ1-5; D gene unclear. V lost 3 bases to trimming and J lost 7 bases, with 4 bases between them. CDR3 length: 11 amino acids. CDR1 and CDR2 from the germline V gene are MDHEN and SYDVKM. CDR3 DNA sequence: TGTGCCAGCAGTTTCCGGCAGCCCCAGCATTTT. Its translation: CASSFRQPQHF.

The chain joins TRBV7-2 to TRBJ2-1; D is undetermined. V lost 1 base and J 0 bases, leaving 7 bases between the germline ends. This CDR3 spans 15 amino acids. The germline gives CDR1 SGHTA, CDR2 FQGNSA. The CDR3 protein is CASSLVGSSYNEQFF. CDR3 DNA sequence: TGTGCCAGCAGCTTAGTCGGTAGCTCCTACAATGAGCAGTTCTTC.

The V call is TRBV4-1, the J call TRBJ2-7; D possibly corresponds to TRBD2 (6 bases). The CDR3 is made up of 14 amino acids. CDR1 and CDR2 from the germline V gene are MGHRA and YSYEKL. Trimming took 1 base from V and 4 from J, leaving 11 bases between them. The DNA for the CDR3 is TGCGCCAGCAGCCAAGGAGCGGGCCTGTACGAGCAGTACTTC. The encoded protein is CASSQGAGLYEQYF.

The chain employs TRBV18 and TRBJ2-5; D unresolved. V was shortened by 6 bases and J by 5 bases, with 10 bases between the two germline ends. This CDR3 is built from 12 residues. Germline CDR1 reads KGHSH; CDR2 reads LQKENI. As DNA, the CDR3 is TGTGCCAGCTCGCTAAAAGCGGAGACCCAGTACTTC. Protein sequence: CASSLKAETQYF.

The genes are TRBV2 and TRBJ2-2; no firm D call. Germline V lookup: CDR1 SNHLY, CDR2 FYNNEI. There are 14 residues in the CDR3. Trimming pared 7 bases from V and 5 bases from J, leaving 14 bases between. The CDR3 spells CASMLEKWTGELFF. In DNA, the CDR3 is TGTGCCAGCATGCTGGAGAAGTGGACCGGGGAGCTGTTTTTT.

This chain connects TRBV9 to TRBJ2-3, with 9 bases that match TRBD2. Germline CDR1 and CDR2: SGDLS and YYNGEE. The CDR3 has 15 residues. J lost 0 bases, V lost 3 bases, and 2 bases had no gene match. CDR3 nucleotides: TGTGCCAGCAGCGAGACTAGCGGTAGCACAGATACGCAGTATTTT. Translated, it gives CASSETSGSTDTQYF.

In this sample, this clone turned up once. This chain joins TRBV7-8 and TRBJ2-3; 7 bases map to TRBD1. The CDR3 is made up of 14 amino acids. V lost 5 bases to trimming and J lost 1 base; unmatched junction nucleotides: 3. Per the germline V gene, CDR1 is SGHVS and CDR2 is FQNEAQ. The CDR3 DNA is TGTGCCAGCAGCCCAGGGACAGGCACAGATACGCAGTATTTT. As protein: CASSPGTGTDTQYF.

The rearrangement links TRBV6-4 to TRBJ2-1; D remains unclear. Trimming pared 2 bases from V and 7 bases from J, leaving 15 bases between. The CDR3 is 15 residues long. CDR1 and CDR2 (germline): MRHNA, SNTAGT. The DNA for the CDR3 is TGTGCCAGCAGTGACGGAGCTGGCACCGCAAATGAGCAGTTCTTC. Protein sequence: CASSDGAGTANEQFF.

The V gene is TRBV5-1, the J gene TRBJ2-7; 12 bases agree with TRBD2. In germline, CDR1 is SGHRS, CDR2 YFSETQ. This CDR3 contains 15 residues. V was pared by 0 bases and J by 2 bases, with 0 bases of the junction left unmatched. CDR3 in DNA: TGCGCCAGCAGCTTGGGGACTAGCGGGACCTACGAGCAGTACTTC. Its translation is CASSLGTSGTYEQYF.

The chain is built from TRBV25-1 and TRBJ1-4, with D possibly matching TRBD1 (5 bases). This CDR3 is built from 15 residues. Germline V gene data show CDR1 as MGHDK and CDR2 as SYGVNS. Trimming cost V 1 base and J 6 bases, with 12 bases left between them. CDR3 in amino acids: CASSEFSGGDEKLFF. For the CDR3, the DNA is TGTGCCAGCAGTGAATTTTCGGGGGGGGATGAAAAACTGTTTTTT.

The V call is TRBV19, the J call TRBJ2-6; unclear D gene. Trimming shortened V by 8 bases and J by 0 bases, and 17 bases separated the two germline ends. The germline CDR1 and CDR2 sequences are LNHDA and SQIVND (reference sequence). The CDR3 covers 17 residues. The CDR3 nucleotides are TGTGCCAGTTACTCAGTTGGTACAGCCTCTGGGGCCAACGTCCTGACTTTC. As protein: CASYSVGTASGANVLTF.

The chain joins TRBV5-6 to TRBJ2-1, with 7 nucleotides matching TRBD2. J was trimmed by 4 bases and V by 3 bases; bases with no gene match: 7. Germline CDR1 reads SGHDT; CDR2 reads YYEEEE. This CDR3 contains 15 residues. The CDR3 loop is CASSSGTGLYNEQFF. In DNA form, the CDR3 reads TGTGCCAGCAGCTCCGGGACGGGACTATACAATGAGCAGTTCTTC.

This clone appeared once. The chain carries TRBV28 and TRBJ1-5; D gene uncertain. This CDR3 is built from 13 residues. V was pared by 2 bases and J by 6 bases, with 8 bases between. Germline values: CDR1 MDHEN, CDR2 SYDVKM. CDR3 nucleotides: TGTGCCAGCAGTTTACTCGGCGGTCAGCCCCAGCATTTT. It codes for CASSLLGGQPQHF.

This clone was counted between two and nine times. The rearrangement links TRBV24-1 to TRBJ2-1; 8 bases align to TRBD2. J gave up 1 base and V 7 bases, and 5 bases lay outside the gene matches. The CDR3 is 15 amino acids. The V gene's germline CDR1 is KGHDR and CDR2 SFDVKD. The CDR3 reads CATSTLAGSYNEQFF. The CDR3 bases are TGTGCCACCAGCACCTTAGCGGGATCCTACAATGAGCAGTTCTTC.

The chain uses TRBV7-8 and TRBJ2-7; TRBD2 matches at 7 bases. After removal of 4 bases from V and 7 bases from J, the junction contained 13 bases not matched to a gene. The CDR3 loop spans 15 amino acids. In germline, CDR1 is SGHVS, CDR2 FQNEAQ. CDR3 sequence (DNA): TGTGCCAGCAGCTCCCAGCGGGGTGCCCCTGGGGAGCAGTACTTC. Translation: CASSSQRGAPGEQYF.

V is TRBV7-3 and J is TRBJ2-3; 10 nucleotides match TRBD2. Germline CDR1 SGHTA, CDR2 FQGTGA. This CDR3 contains 16 residues. The J segment lost 3 bases and the V segment lost 5 bases, leaving 8 bases of the junction unmatched. This CDR3 is CASSTLAGEATDTQYF. The CDR3 nucleotides read TGTGCCAGCAGCACCCTAGCGGGAGAGGCGACAGATACGCAGTATTTT.

This chain uses TRBV6-5 with TRBJ2-7, with a tentative D call TRBD1 (6 bases). The germline V gene has CDR1 MNHEY and CDR2 SVGAGI. V was pared by 4 bases and J by 4 bases, with 8 bases between. This CDR3 contains 12 residues. DNA for the CDR3: TGTGCCAGCAGTTCCGGGACATACGAGCAGTACTTC. It encodes CASSSGTYEQYF.

V gene TRBV28 combines with J gene TRBJ2-7; D is unresolved. CDR3 length equals 13 residues. CDR1 is MDHEN, CDR2 SYDVKM, per germline. V gave up 3 bases and J gave up 9 bases, with 15 bases separating them. DNA for the CDR3: TGTGCCAGCAGTTTTATAGAGGCTTCAAGGCAGTACTTC. Amino acid sequence: CASSFIEASRQYF. Using reference TRBV28 and TRBJ2-7 for the parts outside the CDR3, the full variable domain is DVKVTQSSRYLVKRTGEKVFLECVQDMDHENMFWYRQDPGLGLRLIYFSYDVKMKEKGDIPEGYSVSREKKERFSLILESASTNQTSMYLCASSFIEASRQYFGPGTRLTVT.